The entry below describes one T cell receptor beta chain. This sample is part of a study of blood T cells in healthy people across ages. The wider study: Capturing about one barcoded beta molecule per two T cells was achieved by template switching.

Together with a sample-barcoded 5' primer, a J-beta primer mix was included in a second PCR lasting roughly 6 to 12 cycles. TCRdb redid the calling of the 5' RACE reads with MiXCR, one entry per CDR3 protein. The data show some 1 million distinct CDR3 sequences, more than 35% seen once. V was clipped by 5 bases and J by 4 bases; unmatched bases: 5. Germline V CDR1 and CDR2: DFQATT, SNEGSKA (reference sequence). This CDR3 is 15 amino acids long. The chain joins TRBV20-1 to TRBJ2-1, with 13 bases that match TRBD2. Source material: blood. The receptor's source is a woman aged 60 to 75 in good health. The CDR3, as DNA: TGCAGTGCTGGGGGGACTAGCGGGATTTACAATGAGCAGTTCTTC. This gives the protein CSAGGTSGIYNEQFF.